Given below is one T cell receptor (beta chain) in context. This sample stems from a study of Ad26.COV2.S vaccination and SARS-CoV-2 variants. The protocol was immunoSEQ multiplex PCR, while the TCRdb copy is restricted to in-frame clones and leaves out a portion. The data show around 450,000 clones, roughly nine tenths seen once. Treatment described: some 20 received Ad26.COV2.S at low or high dose, single or two shots; a few received placebo; per-sample allocation not given. Repertoires come from day 63 after the first vaccine or placebo injection. This sample comprised peripheral blood, obtained in a trial of Ad26.COV2.S vaccine versus placebo. The clonotype originates from a person aged 18-65 years who received the Ad26.COV2.S COVID-19 vaccine or a placebo.

CDR3 amino acids: CASSLWQTTGELFF. CDR3 in DNA: TGTGCCAGCAGTTTATGGCAGACCACCGGGGAGCTGTTTTTT. The chain employs TRBV28 and TRBJ2-2, with unresolved D. Germline CDR1 and CDR2: MDHEN and SYDVKM. V lost 0 bases to trimming and J lost 4 bases, with 6 bases between them. CDR3 length equals 14 residues.